A selection of T cell receptor beta chains follows, all from one sample in a study of blood T cell repertoires in COVID-19. The assay was immunoSEQ multiplex PCR, and TCRdb's table has in-frame clones only and misses some. The table includes approximately 72,000 clones, 84% detected once. Sequencing was carried out using peripheral blood. These TCRs come from a man aged 45 to 65 with active COVID-19. The conserved cysteine and the conserved F or W are not part of the CDR3 here.

J gene	V gene	CDR3 protein
TRBJ1-6	TRBV14	ASSLGQDYSPLH
TRBJ2-1	TRBV4-1	ASSQDRNPGHRF
TRBJ2-2	TRBV5-1	ASSLVPHGRGNTGELF
TRBJ2-1	TRBV4-2	ASSHPSRGGDEQF
TRBJ2-3	TRBV19	ASSLLAGSSTDTQY
TRBJ2-7	TRBV12-3/TRBV12-4	ASTLSEGYEQY
TRBJ2-5	TRBV7-9	ASSSDWTEQETQY
TRBJ2-3	TRBV7-2	ASTGADTQY
TRBJ2-7	TRBV7-7	ASSLDLANGEQY
TRBJ1-6	TRBV30	AWSDTTGPYNSPLH
TRBJ1-2	TRBV5-4	ASSSSVIMNYGYT
TRBJ2-1	TRBV11-2	ASSPVPDRAPYNEQF
TRBJ2-2	TRBV6-2/TRBV6-3	ASSYDRAGELF
TRBJ1-2	TRBV7-2	ASSDQGIGGYT
TRBJ1-1	TRBV12-3/TRBV12-4	ASGDRGGTEAF
TRBJ2-7	TRBV19	ASSIGAGEQY